The 30 T cell receptor beta chains reported below all come from one sample, sequenced in a study of cytomegalovirus exposure and HLA in healthy donors. Sequenced by immunoSEQ multiplex PCR; TCRdb stores in-frame clones only, minus some. The sample holds 200,000 or so clones, 84% seen once. Sequenced material: PBMCs. These receptors came from a woman in her twenties or thirties in good health and CMV-seropositive.

The genes are TRBV5-1 and TRBJ2-7; 7 nucleotides agree with TRBD1. V lost 6 bases to trimming and J lost 2 bases; unmatched junction nucleotides: 11. The V gene's germline CDR1 is SGHRS and CDR2 YFSETQ. The CDR3 runs 15 residues. The CDR3 nucleotides are TGCGCCAGCAAATCCTCCCAGGGGACAGCCTACGAGCAGTACTTC. This encodes CASKSSQGTAYEQYF. Full variable domain (remainder filled in from reference TRBV5-1 and TRBJ2-7): KAGVTQTPRYLIKTRGQQVTLSCSPISGHRSVSWYQQTPGQGLQFLFEYFSETQRNKGNFPGRFSGRQFSNSRSEMNVSTLELGDSALYLCASKSSQGTAYEQYFGPGTRLTVT.

V gene TRBV19 combines with J gene TRBJ1-2; TRBD1 is a possible D gene (6 bases). Germline-derived CDR1 and CDR2 are LNHDA and SQIVND (reference sequence). The CDR3 has 13 amino acids. Trimming pared 9 bases from V and 8 bases from J, leaving 19 bases between. The DNA of the CDR3 is TGTGCCAGCATAGAGGCGGGGGCCCTGGGCTACACCTTC. Its protein product is CASIEAGALGYTF.

CDR3 DNA: TGTGCCAGCATCCCTATAGCGGGAGCCTCCTACGAGCAGTACTTC. Translation gives CASIPIAGASYEQYF. This sequence joins TRBV27 and TRBJ2-7, with TRBD2 matching 9 bases. Trimming at V came to 7 bases and at J to 0 bases, leaving 7 bases not matched to a gene. From germline, CDR1 is MNHEY and CDR2 SMNVEV (reference sequence). This CDR3 region has 15 residues.

J is TRBJ1-4 and V is TRBV2, with 7 bases fitting TRBD1. The CDR3 spans 15 residues. V was clipped by 4 bases and J by 8 bases; unmatched bases: 10. Looked up from germline, CDR1 is SNHLY and CDR2 is FYNNEI. The DNA for the CDR3 is TGTGCCAGCAGTGTTGAAGGCACAGGGGCCGAAAAACTGTTTTTT. Its protein product is CASSVEGTGAEKLFF. Filled out from reference TRBV2 and TRBJ1-4, the complete variable domain reads EPEVTQTPSHQVTQMGQEVILRCVPISNHLYFYWYRQILGQKVEFLVSFYNNEISEKSEIFDDQFSVERPDGSNFTLKIRSTKLEDSAMYFCASSVEGTGAEKLFFGSGTQLSVL.

The genes are TRBV11-2 and TRBJ2-5; D may be TRBD2 (5 bases). Germline loops: CDR1 SGHAT, CDR2 FQNNGV. Trimming cost V 1 base and J 5 bases, with 17 bases left between them. The CDR3 covers 16 residues. CDR3: CASSLGSLALVETQYF. CDR3 coding DNA: TGTGCCAGCAGCTTAGGGTCCCTAGCTCTAGTGGAGACCCAGTACTTC.

V is TRBV2 and J is TRBJ1-2, with D possibly TRBD1 on 5 matching bases. This CDR3 is 14 amino acids long. From germline, CDR1 is SNHLY and CDR2 FYNNEI. Trimming removed 6 bases at V and 7 bases at J, with 18 bases between. The CDR3 region has the DNA TGTGCCAGCAGCCCGGGACTTCCGGGCAGTGGCTACACCTTC. Its translation: CASSPGLPGSGYTF.

This clone was recorded only once. J is TRBJ2-7 and V is TRBV7-9; 9 nucleotides align to TRBD1. The CDR3 covers 16 residues. V trimming: 1 base; J trimming: 0 bases; junction bases outside the gene matches: 4. Germline-derived CDR1 and CDR2 are SEHNR and FQNEAQ (reference sequence). The CDR3 DNA sequence: TGTGCCAGCAGCTTAGAAGTGGGACAGGGCTCCTACGAGCAGTACTTC. Amino acids: CASSLEVGQGSYEQYF.

The chain joins TRBV2 to TRBJ2-2; 9 positions agree with TRBD1. This CDR3 contains 16 residues. Per the germline V gene, CDR1 is SNHLY and CDR2 is FYNNEI. With V trimmed by 5 bases and J by 6 bases, 10 bases remained unmatched. This chain's CDR3 is CASSPTRTGVSGELFF. The CDR3 region has the DNA TGTGCCAGCAGTCCGACGAGGACAGGGGTATCCGGGGAGCTGTTTTTT.

This chain connects TRBV2 to TRBJ2-1, with TRBD2 identical over 8 bases. V lost 11 bases and J lost 6; bases outside the gene matches: 6. The V gene's germline CDR1 is SNHLY and CDR2 FYNNEI. The CDR3 is 12 residues long. CDR3 in DNA: TGTGCCCGAGGGGCGGGGGGCAATGAGCAGTTCTTC. This translates into CARGAGGNEQFF.

V usage is TRBV6-4 and J usage is TRBJ2-2; 10 positions match TRBD2. The V segment lost 4 bases and the J segment 6 bases; nucleotides outside the gene matches: 2. The CDR3 consists of 14 residues. CDR1 and CDR2 (germline): MRHNA, SNTAGT. CDR3: CASSGLAGAGELFF. The CDR3 nucleotides read TGTGCCAGCAGTGGGCTAGCGGGAGCCGGGGAGCTGTTTTTT.

This clone was recorded only once. This rearrangement joins TRBV5-4 to TRBJ2-7, with unresolved D. Germline V CDR1 and CDR2: SGHNT, YYREEE (reference sequence). The CDR3 sequence is 17 residues long. Between the trimmed V and J ends, which lost 2 bases and 4 bases, there was a span of 22 bases. The CDR3 coding sequence is TGTGCCAGCAGCTTCTCATCAGGCATTGTGATCCGTTACGAGCAGTACTTC. Protein sequence: CASSFSSGIVIRYEQYF.

The table lists this clone with a count of one. CDR3 amino acids: CASRRAIGFMDEQYF. DNA for the CDR3: TGTGCCAGCCGGAGAGCGATCGGGTTCATGGACGAGCAGTACTTC. The rearrangement links TRBV6-1 to TRBJ2-7; D not certain. This CDR3 has 15 amino acids. The V end lost 8 bases, the J end lost 5 bases, and 22 bases lay between the germline ends. Per germline, CDR1 MNHNS and CDR2 SASEGT.

The rearrangement joins TRBV5-8 to TRBJ2-7, with TRBD2 matching over 7 bases. Germline values: CDR1 SGHTS, CDR2 YDEGEE. The J segment lost 4 bases and the V segment lost 2 bases, leaving 6 bases of the junction unmatched. The CDR3 runs to 14 residues. In nucleotides, the CDR3 is TGTGCCAGCAGCTTTGGGAGGGTTAGGTACGAGCAGTACTTC. Translated, it gives CASSFGRVRYEQYF.

CDR3 sequence reads: CASSLEGGQEQPQHF. The CDR3 DNA reads TGCGCCAGCAGCTTGGAGGGGGGGCAGGAACAGCCCCAGCATTTT. The chain recombines TRBV5-1 with TRBJ1-5; TRBD1 is a possible D gene (6 bases). Trimming took 0 bases from V and 7 from J, leaving 14 bases between them. Per the germline V gene, CDR1 is SGHRS and CDR2 is YFSETQ. The CDR3 loop spans 15 amino acids.

This clone was counted between two and nine times. V is TRBV6-4 and J is TRBJ2-3; 13 bases line up with TRBD2. This CDR3 contains 15 residues. Germline assignment: CDR1 MRHNA and CDR2 SNTAGT. V shed 6 bases and J 6 bases; nucleotides not matched to a gene: 6. The CDR3 sequence: CASRRLAGGGDTQYF. The CDR3 DNA is TGTGCCAGCAGACGACTAGCGGGAGGTGGCGATACGCAGTATTTT.

This clone was observed a few times. The chain links TRBV4-1 to TRBJ2-1; 7 positions agree with TRBD2. V dropped 9 bases and J dropped 0; count of bases not matched to a gene: 8. The germline V gene encodes CDR1 MGHRA and CDR2 YSYEKL. The CDR3 has 15 residues. CDR3 DNA: TGCGCCAGTTCGGTTCTAGCGGCCTCCTACAATGAGCAGTTCTTC. It is translated as CASSVLAASYNEQFF.

In DNA form, the CDR3 reads TGTGCCAGCAGCCAGGGGACTAGCGGACGACAGTTCTTC. It codes for CASSQGTSGRQFF. The chain carries TRBV28 and TRBJ2-1; 11 bases map to TRBD2. The V gene end was trimmed by 6 bases and the J gene end by 13 bases; junction bases not matched to a gene: 8. CDR1 and CDR2 from the germline V gene are MDHEN and SYDVKM. The CDR3 has 13 residues.

On this clone itself: Within the sample, other DNA sequences also encode this same CDR3. The chain uses TRBV5-1 and TRBJ1-5, with 11 bases identical to TRBD1. From germline, CDR1 is SGHRS and CDR2 YFSETQ. V trimming: 3 bases; J trimming: 6 bases; junction bases outside the gene matches: 2. The CDR3 runs to 14 residues. The CDR3 here is CASSSGTGGQPQHF. Written as DNA, the CDR3 is TGCGCCAGCAGCTCTGGGACAGGGGGTCAGCCCCAGCATTTT.

The V call is TRBV29-1, the J call TRBJ1-3; D not certain. From germline, CDR1 is SQVTM and CDR2 ANQGSEA. This CDR3 has 11 amino acids. CDR3 loop: CTVSSGNTIYF. CDR3 coding DNA: TGCACCGTGAGCTCTGGAAACACCATATATTTT.

The gene calls are TRBV6-6 and TRBJ1-4, with no clear D. The CDR3 sequence is 16 residues long. V was cut by 5 bases and J by 0 bases, with 13 bases left in between. Germline V gene lookup returns CDR1 MNHNY and CDR2 SVGAGI (reference sequence). The CDR3 sequence: CASSPWTVATNEKLFF. DNA for the CDR3: TGTGCCAGCAGTCCGTGGACTGTTGCAACTAATGAAAAACTGTTTTTT.

This clone appeared once. The chain recombines TRBV20-1 with TRBJ2-3; TRBD2 is a possible D gene (6 bases). The V gene's germline CDR1 is DFQATT and CDR2 SNEGSKA (reference sequence). This CDR3 is built from 11 residues. V lost 4 bases and J 12 bases, leaving 14 bases between the germline ends. For the CDR3, the DNA is TGCAGTGCTAAGGGGCCGGGGGTACAGTATTTT. Its protein is CSAKGPGVQYF.

This sequence joins TRBV11-2 and TRBJ2-1; weak D call: TRBD2 (5 bases). CDR1 is SGHAT, CDR2 FQNNGV, per germline. V was clipped by 1 base and J by 4 bases, with 8 bases between them. CDR3 length: 14 residues. DNA of the CDR3: TGTGCCAGCAGCTTAGGTGTAGCGTACAATGAGCAGTTCTTC. Its translation: CASSLGVAYNEQFF.

The chain couples TRBV15 to TRBJ2-3; 8 positions match TRBD2. The germline V gene has CDR1 LNHNV and CDR2 YYDKDF (reference sequence). V gave up 0 bases and J gave up 6 bases; unmatched junction bases: 8. The CDR3 spans 16 residues. The CDR3 DNA is TGTGCCACCAGCAGAGATCGGGAGGGAGCGGGTGATACGCAGTATTTT. Residues: CATSRDREGAGDTQYF.

The chain couples TRBV7-9 to TRBJ2-1, with 7 bases matching TRBD2. Germline V gene sequence: CDR1 SEHNR, CDR2 FQNEAQ (reference sequence). CDR3 length: 14 residues. V lost 1 base to trimming and J lost 14 bases; unmatched junction nucleotides: 11. In DNA form, the CDR3 reads TGTGCCAGCAGCTTAGATGGGACTACACCTATCGAGTTCTTC. It translates to CASSLDGTTPIEFF.

J is TRBJ2-5 and V is TRBV7-8, with a weak D call TRBD2 (6 bases). The CDR3 length is 14 residues. Germline assignment: CDR1 SGHVS and CDR2 FQNEAQ. Trimming left V 2 bases short and J 6 bases short, with 13 bases between. This CDR3 is CASSLISGVKTQYF. The CDR3 DNA sequence: TGTGCCAGCAGCTTAATTTCGGGGGTAAAGACCCAGTACTTC.

This clone was counted once. The chain combines TRBV11-2 with TRBJ2-1; D might be TRBD1 (6 bases). This CDR3 spans 16 amino acids. V lost 2 bases, J lost 8 bases, and 19 bases lay in between. Germline lookup yields CDR1 SGHAT and CDR2 FQNNGV. The CDR3 bases are TGTGCCAGCAGCTTATATCGGTTAGGGGGATCAGATGAGCAGTTCTTC. Its protein is CASSLYRLGGSDEQFF.

This clone was observed once. The gene calls are TRBV2 and TRBJ2-5; TRBD1 matches at 9 bases. Germline V lookup: CDR1 SNHLY, CDR2 FYNNEI. V lost 6 bases to trimming and J lost 4 bases; unmatched junction nucleotides: 3. This CDR3 is 13 amino acids long. CDR3 DNA: TGTGCCAGCAGCGGACAGGGGAGAGAGACCCAGTACTTC. This sequence encodes CASSGQGRETQYF.

The V gene is TRBV4-1, the J gene TRBJ2-7, with D possibly TRBD2 on 6 matching bases. The CDR3 runs 14 residues. The ends were cut back, 1 base at V and 6 bases at J, with 13 bases in the middle. The germline V gene encodes CDR1 MGHRA and CDR2 YSYEKL. CDR3 in DNA: TGCGCCAGCAGCCAAGCGGGAGACCCCCGCGAGCAGTACTTC. This codes for CASSQAGDPREQYF.

This chain uses TRBV28 with TRBJ2-7, with 14 bases aligning to TRBD2. Trimming cost V 6 bases and J 4 bases; bases outside gene matches: 14. The CDR3 consists of 18 residues. CDR1 is MDHEN and CDR2 is SYDVKM in the germline V gene. The CDR3 sequence: CASSPTSGREWVKYEQYF. As DNA, the CDR3 is TGTGCCAGCAGCCCGACTAGCGGGAGGGAGTGGGTCAAGTACGAGCAGTACTTC.

The rearrangement links TRBV9 to TRBJ1-3; D may be TRBD1 (6 bases). CDR1 is SGDLS and CDR2 is YYNGEE in the germline V gene. V dropped 0 bases and J dropped 0 bases, with 10 bases sitting between them. The CDR3 extends over 16 amino acids. Written as DNA, the CDR3 is TGTGCCAGCAGCGTAGGGACAGATCGCTCTGGAAACACCATATATTTT. This encodes CASSVGTDRSGNTIYF.